Listed here is a single T cell receptor beta chain. What antigen it recognizes has not been identified. Per-base quality was not reported, and no clone a single base away is much larger than it. The study was a case-control design nested within a healthcare worker cohort in London, UK, with weekly nasopharyngeal swab PCR tests and blood sampling. Healthcare workers were enrolled in the week of the UK lockdown, from 23 to 31 March 2020, and were followed every week for up to 16 weeks. The CDR3 measures 15 amino acids from cysteine to phenylalanine. The retained sequence is limited to the CDR3, 45 bases, with the frame set at the first base. From V the trimming removes 1 base and from J it removes 3 bases, while the gene matches leave 4 bases of the junction unaccounted for. The data originate from a study of early T cells in non-severe SARS-CoV-2 infection (dated by TCRdb to about 2021). As for the study more broadly: Bulk RNA from unsorted whole blood was used for TCR sequencing, so alpha and beta chains could not be paired.

Here is what the overall study found, with its caveats: VDJdb matching was skewed toward anti-spike CD8 responses, so virus-specific expansions were likely underestimated and private and CD4 specificities were missed.

To prepare the library, 5' RACE was applied. TCRdb records NextSeq 500 as the sequencer. In the TCR library protocol, unique molecular identifiers were attached to individual cDNA molecules to correct for PCR bias and sequencing error. TCR alpha and beta chains were both sequenced, and the abundances of alpha and beta sequences in each sample were closely correlated with each other. As for the authors' bioinformatics: Decombinator V4 was used to annotate the V gene, J gene and CDR3 of the TCR sequences. Expanded TCRs were defined as changing significantly between any two time points under a Poisson model with p below 0.0001. Abundances of TCRs were expressed as counts per million after normalisation to the total number of TCRs sequenced in each sample. TRAV1-2 paired with TRAJ12, TRAJ20 or TRAJ33 defined MAIT TCRs, while TRAV10 paired with TRAJ18 defined iNKT TCRs. A search of VDJdb, accessed on 1 November 2021, was run for TCRs annotated to CMV, EBV and SARS-CoV-2, with TCRs annotated for multiple antigens excluded. TCRdb ran its own pipeline on the public reads, namely fastp trimming at Q25 and MiXCR clone calling, and kept in-frame beta chains. Rows with a matching CDR3 protein are joined into one entry that keeps the most common DNA and genes. Here the V and J calls rest on TCRdb's processing, not on the authors' analysis. This sample is represented by over 30,000 distinct CDR3 sequences; around 5.6% of them were singletons. More than 6.5% of the sample is taken by the ten largest.

This TCR was recovered from an adult who was a healthcare worker with PCR-confirmed SARS-CoV-2 infection or an uninfected control (not recorded which). The V gene is TRBV12-3 or TRBV12-4 and the J gene is TRBJ2-7; a stretch of 9 junction bases matches TRBD2. The sample comprised whole blood. The CDR3 has the sequence CASSLGLAGYYEQYF. The DNA reads as follows: TGTGCCAGCAGTTTAGGGCTAGCGGGGTACTACGAGCAGTACTTC.